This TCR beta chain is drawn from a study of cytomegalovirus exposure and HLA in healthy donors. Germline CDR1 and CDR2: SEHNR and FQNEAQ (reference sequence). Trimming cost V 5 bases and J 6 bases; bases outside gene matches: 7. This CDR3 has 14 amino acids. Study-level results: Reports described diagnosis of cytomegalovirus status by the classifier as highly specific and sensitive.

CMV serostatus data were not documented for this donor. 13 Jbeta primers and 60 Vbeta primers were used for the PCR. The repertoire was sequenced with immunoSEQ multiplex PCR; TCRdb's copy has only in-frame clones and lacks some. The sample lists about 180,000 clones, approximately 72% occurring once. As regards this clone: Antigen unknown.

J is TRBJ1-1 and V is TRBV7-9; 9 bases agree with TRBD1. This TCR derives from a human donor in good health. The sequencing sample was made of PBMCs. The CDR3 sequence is CASSRWDREPEAFF. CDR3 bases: TGTGCCAGCAGCCGATGGGACAGGGAGCCTGAAGCTTTCTTT.